The text below deals with one TCR beta chain. What it recognizes is unknown. The sample originates from a study of early T cells in non-severe SARS-CoV-2 infection. Trimming took 8 bases from V and 1 from J, leaving 11 bases between them. Germline CDR1 reads SGHVS; CDR2 reads FNYEAQ. The CDR3 has 13 amino acids. The study, taken as a whole, reports: VDJdb matching skewed toward anti-spike CD8 responses, missing private and CD4 specificities.

TCRdb re-derived calls from the 5' RACE reads in MiXCR, one entry per CDR3 protein. The table includes under 65,000 distinct CDR3 sequences, over 9.5% detected once. The receptor was derived from an adult who was a healthcare worker with PCR-confirmed SARS-CoV-2 infection or an uninfected control (not recorded which). The specimen was whole blood. The chain has TRBV7-6 and TRBJ2-5, with D possibly called TRBD1 or TRBD2 (5 bases each). The CDR3 DNA reads as TGTGCCAGCGCACGGGACGCCCAAGAGACCCAGTACTTC. This encodes CASARDAQETQYF.